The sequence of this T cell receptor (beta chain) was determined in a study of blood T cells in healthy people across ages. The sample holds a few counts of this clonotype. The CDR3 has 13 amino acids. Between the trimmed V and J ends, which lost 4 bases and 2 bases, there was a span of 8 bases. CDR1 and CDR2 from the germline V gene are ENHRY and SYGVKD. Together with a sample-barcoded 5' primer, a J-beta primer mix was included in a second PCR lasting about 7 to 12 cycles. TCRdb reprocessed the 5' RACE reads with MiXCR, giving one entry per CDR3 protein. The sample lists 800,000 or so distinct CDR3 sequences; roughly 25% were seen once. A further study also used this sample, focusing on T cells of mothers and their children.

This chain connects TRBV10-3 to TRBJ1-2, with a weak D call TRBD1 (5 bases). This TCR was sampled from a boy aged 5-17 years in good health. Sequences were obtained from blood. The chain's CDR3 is CAISARDNYGYTF. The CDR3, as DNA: TGTGCCATCAGTGCTCGGGACAACTATGGCTACACCTTC.